This TCR beta chain originates from a study of vaccination and CD4 T cells after COVID-19. Concerning this clonotype itself: The antigen remains undetermined.

The study sequenced cultured CD4+ T cell DNA using the Oncomine TCR Beta short-read assay. MiXCR, run by TCRdb on the PCR reads, gives a single entry per CDR3 protein. The sample lists about 12,000 distinct CDR3 sequences, approximately 50% occurring once. This sample's treatment: roughly ten-day PBMC culture with coronavirus spike peptide pools or control peptides (ViraFEST assay). TCR sequencing followed the expansion of antigen-specific T cells with peptide pools in ViraFEST. Sequenced sample: CD4+ T cells from blood, cultured in vitro. This receptor was taken from a human donor who had recovered from COVID-19.

The CDR3 here is CAIKSGSESTDTQYF. CDR3 DNA sequence: TGTGCCATCAAGTCTGGCAGCGAGAGCACAGATACGCAGTATTTT. The chain links TRBV10-3 to TRBJ2-3, with D hard to call. Between the trimmed V and J ends, which lost 7 bases and 0 bases, there was a span of 14 bases. From germline, CDR1 is ENHRY and CDR2 SYGVKD. The CDR3 covers 15 residues.